These T cell receptor beta chains were read from a single sample in a study of circulating and synovial CD4+ cells in juvenile arthritis. Assay: immunoSEQ multiplex PCR; the TCRdb copy retains only in-frame clones and omits some. The sample consists of around 31,000 clones, just under 97% of them appearing once. The sequenced sample consisted of CD4+ T cells from blood. These receptors were taken from a human donor with juvenile idiopathic arthritis. The CDR3 runs from the conserved cysteine through the conserved F or W. Each record gives: J gene, clone size, D gene, V gene, CDR3 protein, CDR3 DNA. A D gene is named only where the DNA matches it firmly. Where a row states a size, it is once, few, many or the class of an expanded clone; other rows omit it.

J gene: TRBJ2-1
clone size: NA
D gene: TRBD2
V gene: TRBV7-3
CDR3 protein: CASSLSRLAGVNNEQFF
CDR3 DNA: TGTGCCAGCAGCTTAAGTAGGCTAGCGGGAGTAAACAATGAGCAGTTCTTC

J gene: TRBJ2-5
clone size: NA
D gene: TRBD2
V gene: TRBV11-2
CDR3 protein: CASSLSYGLAGGQGAQYF
CDR3 DNA: TGTGCCAGCAGCTTATCGTACGGACTAGCGGGGGGCCAAGGAGCCCAGTACTTC

J gene: TRBJ2-5
clone size: NA
D gene: NA
V gene: TRBV29-1
CDR3 protein: CSVREQQTWYQETQYF
CDR3 DNA: TGCAGCGTTCGGGAGCAGCAGACCTGGTACCAAGAGACCCAGTACTTC

J gene: TRBJ1-1
clone size: NA
D gene: NA
V gene: TRBV6-5
CDR3 protein: CASRDGGPDTEAFF
CDR3 DNA: TGTGCCAGCAGAGACGGGGGGCCCGACACTGAAGCTTTCTTT

J gene: TRBJ1-1
clone size: NA
D gene: TRBD1
V gene: TRBV5-1
CDR3 protein: CASTQPGTGSTEAFF
CDR3 DNA: TGCGCCAGCACACAACCCGGGACAGGGAGCACTGAAGCTTTCTTT

J gene: TRBJ1-2
clone size: NA
D gene: TRBD1
V gene: TRBV6-1
CDR3 protein: CASSGGGTGSNYGYTF
CDR3 DNA: TGTGCCAGCAGTGGTGGAGGGACAGGTTCTAACTATGGCTACACCTTC

J gene: TRBJ1-5
clone size: NA
D gene: NA
V gene: TRBV4-1
CDR3 protein: CASSQGGGSGQPQHF
CDR3 DNA: TGCGCCAGCAGCCAAGGGGGAGGGAGCGGTCAGCCCCAGCATTTT

J gene: TRBJ1-2
clone size: NA
D gene: TRBD1
V gene: TRBV5-8
CDR3 protein: CASRLLTGGAGWGFDGYTF
CDR3 DNA: TGTGCCAGCAGACTACTGACAGGGGGCGCAGGGTGGGGTTTCGACGGCTACACCTTC

J gene: TRBJ2-4
clone size: NA
D gene: NA
V gene: TRBV6-6
CDR3 protein: CASSTLSLAKNIQYF
CDR3 DNA: TGTGCCAGCAGTACCCTAAGCCTAGCCAAAAACATTCAGTACTTC

J gene: TRBJ1-2
clone size: NA
D gene: TRBD1
V gene: TRBV6-5
CDR3 protein: CASTHSGTANYGYTF
CDR3 DNA: TGTGCCAGCACCCATTCCGGGACAGCTAACTATGGCTACACCTTC

J gene: TRBJ1-5
clone size: NA
D gene: NA
V gene: TRBV2
CDR3 protein: CASSQGSNQPQHF
CDR3 DNA: TGTGCCAGCAGTCAGGGGAGCAATCAGCCCCAGCATTTT

J gene: TRBJ2-3
clone size: NA
D gene: NA
V gene: TRBV11-2
CDR3 protein: CASRPLGAGPTHTQYF
CDR3 DNA: TGTGCCAGCAGGCCTTTGGGAGCGGGCCCCACCCATACGCAGTATTTT

J gene: TRBJ2-2
clone size: once
D gene: NA
V gene: TRBV10-2
CDR3 protein: CAILPGVINTGELFF
CDR3 DNA: TGCGCGATTTTACCGGGGGTCATTAACACCGGGGAGCTGTTTTTT

J gene: TRBJ2-7
clone size: few
D gene: TRBD1
V gene: TRBV28
CDR3 protein: CASSAGDSHEQYF
CDR3 DNA: TGTGCCAGCAGTGCCGGGGACAGCCACGAGCAGTACTTC

J gene: TRBJ2-3
clone size: NA
D gene: NA
V gene: TRBV9
CDR3 protein: CASSVAGSTDTQYF
CDR3 DNA: TGTGCCAGCAGCGTAGCGGGGTCCACAGATACGCAGTATTTT

J gene: TRBJ1-3
clone size: few
D gene: NA
V gene: TRBV19
CDR3 protein: CASSMRTQGLSGNTIYF
CDR3 DNA: TGTGCCAGTAGTATGAGGACCCAGGGACTCTCTGGAAACACCATATATTTT